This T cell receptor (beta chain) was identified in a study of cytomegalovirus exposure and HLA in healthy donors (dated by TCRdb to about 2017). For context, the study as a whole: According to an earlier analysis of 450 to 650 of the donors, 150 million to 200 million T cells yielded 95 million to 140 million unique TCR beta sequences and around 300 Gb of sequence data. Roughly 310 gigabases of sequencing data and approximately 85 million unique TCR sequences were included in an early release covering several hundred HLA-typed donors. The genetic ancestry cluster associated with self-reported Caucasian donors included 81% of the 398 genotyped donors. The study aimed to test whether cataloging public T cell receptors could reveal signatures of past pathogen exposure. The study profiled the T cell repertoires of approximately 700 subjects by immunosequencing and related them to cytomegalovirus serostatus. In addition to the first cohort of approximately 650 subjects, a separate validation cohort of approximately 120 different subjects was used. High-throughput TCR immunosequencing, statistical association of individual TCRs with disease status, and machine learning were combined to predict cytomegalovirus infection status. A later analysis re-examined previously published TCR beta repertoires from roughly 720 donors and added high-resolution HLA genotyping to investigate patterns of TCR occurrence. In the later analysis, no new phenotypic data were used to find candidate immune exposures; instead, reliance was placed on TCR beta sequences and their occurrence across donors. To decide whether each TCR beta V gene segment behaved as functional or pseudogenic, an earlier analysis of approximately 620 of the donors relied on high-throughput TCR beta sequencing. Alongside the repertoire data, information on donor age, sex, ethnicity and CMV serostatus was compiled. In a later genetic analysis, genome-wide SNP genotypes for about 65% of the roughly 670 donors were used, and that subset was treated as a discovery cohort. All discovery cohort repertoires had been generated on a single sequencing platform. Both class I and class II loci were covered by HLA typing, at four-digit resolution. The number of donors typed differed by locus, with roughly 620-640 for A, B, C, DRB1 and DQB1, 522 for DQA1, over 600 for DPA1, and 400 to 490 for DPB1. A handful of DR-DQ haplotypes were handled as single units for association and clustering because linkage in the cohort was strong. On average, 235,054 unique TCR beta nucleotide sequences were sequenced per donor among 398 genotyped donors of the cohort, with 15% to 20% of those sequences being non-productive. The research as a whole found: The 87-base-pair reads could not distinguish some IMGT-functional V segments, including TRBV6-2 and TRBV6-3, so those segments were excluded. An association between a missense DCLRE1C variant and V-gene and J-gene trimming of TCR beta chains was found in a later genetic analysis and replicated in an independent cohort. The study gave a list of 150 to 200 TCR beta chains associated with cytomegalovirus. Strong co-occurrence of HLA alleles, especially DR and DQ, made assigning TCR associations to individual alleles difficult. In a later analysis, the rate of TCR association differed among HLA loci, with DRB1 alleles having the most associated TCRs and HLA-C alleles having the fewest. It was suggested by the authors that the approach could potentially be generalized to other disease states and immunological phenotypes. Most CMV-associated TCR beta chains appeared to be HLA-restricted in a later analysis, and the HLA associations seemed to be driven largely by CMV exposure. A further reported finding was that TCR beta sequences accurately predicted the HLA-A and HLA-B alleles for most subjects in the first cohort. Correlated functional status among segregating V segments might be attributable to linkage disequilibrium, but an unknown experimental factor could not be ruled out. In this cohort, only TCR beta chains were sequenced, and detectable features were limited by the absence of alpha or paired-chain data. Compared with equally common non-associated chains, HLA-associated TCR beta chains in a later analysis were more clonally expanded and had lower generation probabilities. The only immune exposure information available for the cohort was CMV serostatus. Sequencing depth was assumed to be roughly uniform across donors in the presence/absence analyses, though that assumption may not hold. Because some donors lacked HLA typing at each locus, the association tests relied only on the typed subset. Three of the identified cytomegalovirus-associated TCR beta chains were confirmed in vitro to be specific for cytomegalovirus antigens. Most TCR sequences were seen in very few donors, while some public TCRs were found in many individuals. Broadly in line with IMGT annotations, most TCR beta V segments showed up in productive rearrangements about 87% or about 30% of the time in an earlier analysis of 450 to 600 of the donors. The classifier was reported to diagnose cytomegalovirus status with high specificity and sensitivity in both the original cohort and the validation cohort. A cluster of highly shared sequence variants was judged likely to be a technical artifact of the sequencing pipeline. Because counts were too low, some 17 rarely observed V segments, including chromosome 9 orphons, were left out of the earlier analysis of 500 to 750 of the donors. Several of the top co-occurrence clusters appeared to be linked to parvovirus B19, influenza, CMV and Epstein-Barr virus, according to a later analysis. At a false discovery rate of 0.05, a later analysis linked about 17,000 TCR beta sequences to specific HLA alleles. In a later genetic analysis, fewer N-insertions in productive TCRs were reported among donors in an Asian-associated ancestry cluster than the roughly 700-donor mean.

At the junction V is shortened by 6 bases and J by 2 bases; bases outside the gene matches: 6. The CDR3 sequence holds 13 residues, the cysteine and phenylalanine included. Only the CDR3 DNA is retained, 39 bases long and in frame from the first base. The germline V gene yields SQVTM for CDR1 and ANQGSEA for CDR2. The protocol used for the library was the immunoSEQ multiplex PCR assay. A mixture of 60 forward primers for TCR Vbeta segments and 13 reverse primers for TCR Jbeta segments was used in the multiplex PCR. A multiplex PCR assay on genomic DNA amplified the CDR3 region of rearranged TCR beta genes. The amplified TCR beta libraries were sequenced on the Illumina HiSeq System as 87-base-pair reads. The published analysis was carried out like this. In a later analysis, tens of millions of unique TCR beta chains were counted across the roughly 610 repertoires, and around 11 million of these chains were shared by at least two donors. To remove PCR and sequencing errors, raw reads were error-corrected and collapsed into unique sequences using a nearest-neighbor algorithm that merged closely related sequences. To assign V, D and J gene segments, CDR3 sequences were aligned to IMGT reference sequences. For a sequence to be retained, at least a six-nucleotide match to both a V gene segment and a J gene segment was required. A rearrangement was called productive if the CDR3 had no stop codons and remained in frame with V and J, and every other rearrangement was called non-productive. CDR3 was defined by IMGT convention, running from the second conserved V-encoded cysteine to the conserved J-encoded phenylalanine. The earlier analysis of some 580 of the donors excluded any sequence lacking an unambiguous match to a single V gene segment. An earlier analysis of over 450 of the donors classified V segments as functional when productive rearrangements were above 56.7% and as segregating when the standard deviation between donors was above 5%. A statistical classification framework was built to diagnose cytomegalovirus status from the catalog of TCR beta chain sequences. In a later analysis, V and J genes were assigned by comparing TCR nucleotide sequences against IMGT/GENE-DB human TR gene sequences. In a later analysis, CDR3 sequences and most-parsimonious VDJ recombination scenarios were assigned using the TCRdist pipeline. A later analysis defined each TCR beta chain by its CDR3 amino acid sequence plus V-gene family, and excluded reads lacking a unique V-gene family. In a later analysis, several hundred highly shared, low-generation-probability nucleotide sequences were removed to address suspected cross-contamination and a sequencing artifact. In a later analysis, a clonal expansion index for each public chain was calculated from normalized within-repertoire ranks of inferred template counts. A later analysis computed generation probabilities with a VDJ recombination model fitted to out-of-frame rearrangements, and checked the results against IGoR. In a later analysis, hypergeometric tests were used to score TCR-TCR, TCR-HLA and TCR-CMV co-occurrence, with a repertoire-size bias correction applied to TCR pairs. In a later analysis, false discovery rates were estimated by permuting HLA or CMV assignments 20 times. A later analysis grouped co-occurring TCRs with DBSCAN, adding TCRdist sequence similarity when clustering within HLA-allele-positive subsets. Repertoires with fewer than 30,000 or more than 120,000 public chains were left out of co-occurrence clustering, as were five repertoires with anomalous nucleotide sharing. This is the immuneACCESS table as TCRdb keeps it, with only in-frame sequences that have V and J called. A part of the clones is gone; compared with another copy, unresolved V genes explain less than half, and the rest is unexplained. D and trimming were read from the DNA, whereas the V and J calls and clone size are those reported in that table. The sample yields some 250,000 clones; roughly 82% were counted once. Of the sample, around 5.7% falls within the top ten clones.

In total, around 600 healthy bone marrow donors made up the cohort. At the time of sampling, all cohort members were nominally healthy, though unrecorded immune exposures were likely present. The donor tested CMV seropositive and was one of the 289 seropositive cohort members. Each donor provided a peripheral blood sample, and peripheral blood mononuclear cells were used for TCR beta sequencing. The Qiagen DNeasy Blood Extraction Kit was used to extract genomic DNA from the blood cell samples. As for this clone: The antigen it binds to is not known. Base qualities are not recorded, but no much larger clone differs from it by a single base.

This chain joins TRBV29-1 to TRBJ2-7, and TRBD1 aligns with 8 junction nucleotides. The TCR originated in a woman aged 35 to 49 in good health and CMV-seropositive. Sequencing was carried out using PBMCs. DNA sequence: TGCAGCGTGGCATGGACAGGGACCTACGAGCAGTACTTC. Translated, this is CSVAWTGTYEQYF.